This T cell receptor (beta chain) emerged from a study of glioma-infiltrating T cells. Points from the study as a whole: Above-expected tissue-blood divergence occurred in all gliomas, most in low-grade ones. CDR3 overlap between tissue and blood was very small.

Concerning this clonotype itself: Its antigen is currently unknown.

Amplification of TCR alpha and beta CDR3 regions from RNA used iRepertoire nested multiplex PCR. Tissue mRNA or PBMC total RNA, roughly 85-450 ng, went into one-step reverse transcription and amplification. TCRdb ran MiXCR on the multiplex PCR reads and lists one entry per CDR3 protein. The sample includes 100,000 to 150,000 distinct CDR3 sequences, around 25% of them seen just once. The TCR sequence derives from a human donor with low-grade glioma or glioblastoma, undergoing nonglioma brain surgery, or in good health (not recorded which). The sample consisted of glioma tissue, nonneoplastic brain tissue, or PBMCs (not recorded which).

CDR3 region: CASSQVPRPTMHGYTF. For the CDR3, the DNA is TGTGCCAGCAGCCAAGTGCCGAGGCCCACTATGCATGGCTACACCTTC. The chain combines TRBV3-1 with TRBJ1-2; D is uncertain. The length of the CDR3 is 16 residues. Looked up from germline, CDR1 is LGHDT and CDR2 is YNNKEL (reference sequence). Trimming took 1 base from V and 6 from J, leaving 18 bases between them.